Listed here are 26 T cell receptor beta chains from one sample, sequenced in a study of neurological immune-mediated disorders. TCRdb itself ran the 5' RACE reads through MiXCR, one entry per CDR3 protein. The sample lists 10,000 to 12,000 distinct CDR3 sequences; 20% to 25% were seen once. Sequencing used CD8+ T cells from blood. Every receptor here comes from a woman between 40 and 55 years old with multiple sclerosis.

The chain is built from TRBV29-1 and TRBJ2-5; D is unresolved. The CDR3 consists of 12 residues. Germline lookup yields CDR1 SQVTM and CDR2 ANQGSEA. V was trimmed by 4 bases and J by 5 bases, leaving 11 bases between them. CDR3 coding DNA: TGCAGCGTTGTGGTCGGCGCCGAGACCCAGTACTTC. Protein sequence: CSVVVGAETQYF.

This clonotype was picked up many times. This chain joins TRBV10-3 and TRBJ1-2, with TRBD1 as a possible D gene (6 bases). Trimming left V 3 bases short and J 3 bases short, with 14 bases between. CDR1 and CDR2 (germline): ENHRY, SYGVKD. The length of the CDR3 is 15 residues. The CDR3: CAISEPYREYYGYTF. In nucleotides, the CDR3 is TGTGCCATCAGTGAACCGTACAGGGAGTACTATGGCTACACCTTC.

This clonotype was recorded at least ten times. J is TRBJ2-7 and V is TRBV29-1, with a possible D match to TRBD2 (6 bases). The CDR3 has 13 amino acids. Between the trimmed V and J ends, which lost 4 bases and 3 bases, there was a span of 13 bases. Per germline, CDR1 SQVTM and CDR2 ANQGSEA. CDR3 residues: CSVGGLRNYEQYF. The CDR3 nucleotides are TGCAGCGTTGGGGGACTCCGAAACTACGAGCAGTACTTC.

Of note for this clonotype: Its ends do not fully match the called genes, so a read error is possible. Here the CDR3 reads CASSLDGYGQYF. Written as DNA, the CDR3 is TGTGCCAGCAGCTTGGACGGGTACGGGCAGTACTTC. This chain links TRBV5-6 with TRBJ2-7; D remains unclear. Germline V CDR1 and CDR2: SGHDT, YYEEEE. The CDR3 contains 12 residues.

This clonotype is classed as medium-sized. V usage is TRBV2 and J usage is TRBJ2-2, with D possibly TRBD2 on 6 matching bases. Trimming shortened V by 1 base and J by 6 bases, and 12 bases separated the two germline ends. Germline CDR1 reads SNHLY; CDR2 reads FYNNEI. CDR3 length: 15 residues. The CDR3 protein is CASSEEGGGAGELFF. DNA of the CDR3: TGTGCCAGCAGTGAAGAGGGTGGCGGGGCCGGGGAGCTGTTTTTT.

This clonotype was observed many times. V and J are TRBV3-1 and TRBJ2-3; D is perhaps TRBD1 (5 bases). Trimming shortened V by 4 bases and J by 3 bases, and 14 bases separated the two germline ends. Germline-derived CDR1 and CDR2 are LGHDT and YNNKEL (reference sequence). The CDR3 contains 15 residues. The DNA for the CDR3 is TGTGCCAGCAGCCTAGGCTTAGGGGATACAGATACGCAGTATTTT. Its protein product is CASSLGLGDTDTQYF.

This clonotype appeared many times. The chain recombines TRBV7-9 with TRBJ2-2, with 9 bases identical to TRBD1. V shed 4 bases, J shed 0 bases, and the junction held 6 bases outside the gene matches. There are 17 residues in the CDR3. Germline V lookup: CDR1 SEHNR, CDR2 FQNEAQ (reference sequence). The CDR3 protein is CASSSWTGATNTGELFF. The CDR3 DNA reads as TGTGCCAGCAGCTCCTGGACAGGGGCCACGAACACCGGGGAGCTGTTTTTT.

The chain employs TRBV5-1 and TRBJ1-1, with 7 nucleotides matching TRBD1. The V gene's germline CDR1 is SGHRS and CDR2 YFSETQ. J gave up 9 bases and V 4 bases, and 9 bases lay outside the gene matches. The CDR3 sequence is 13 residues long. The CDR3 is CASSPGAGGQAFF. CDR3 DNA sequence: TGCGCCAGCAGCCCCGGGGCAGGGGGTCAAGCTTTCTTT.

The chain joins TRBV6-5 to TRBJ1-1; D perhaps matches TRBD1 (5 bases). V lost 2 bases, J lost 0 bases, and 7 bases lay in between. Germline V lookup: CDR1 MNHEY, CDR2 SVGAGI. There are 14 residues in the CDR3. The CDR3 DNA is TGTGCCAGCAGTTACGGGGCGATGAACACTGAAGCTTTCTTT. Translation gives CASSYGAMNTEAFF.

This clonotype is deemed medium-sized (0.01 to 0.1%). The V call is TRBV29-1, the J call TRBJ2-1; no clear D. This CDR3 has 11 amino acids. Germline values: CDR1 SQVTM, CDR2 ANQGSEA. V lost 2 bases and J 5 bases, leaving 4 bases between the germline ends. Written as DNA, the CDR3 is TGCAGCGTTGAAATGAACAATGAGCAGTTCTTC. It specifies CSVEMNNEQFF.

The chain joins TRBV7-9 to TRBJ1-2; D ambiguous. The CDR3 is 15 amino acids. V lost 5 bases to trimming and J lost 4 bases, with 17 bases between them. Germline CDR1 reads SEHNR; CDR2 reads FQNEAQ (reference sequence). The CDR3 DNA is TGTGCCAGCAGCCCGCCCCTGGGCCAACTCTATGGCTACACCTTC. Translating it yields CASSPPLGQLYGYTF.

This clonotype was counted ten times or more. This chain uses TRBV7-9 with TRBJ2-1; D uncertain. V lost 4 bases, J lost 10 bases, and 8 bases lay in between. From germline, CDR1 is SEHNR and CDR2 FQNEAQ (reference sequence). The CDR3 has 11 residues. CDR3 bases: TGTGCCAGCAGCTCCCCAAAAGAGCAGTTCTTC. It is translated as CASSSPKEQFF.

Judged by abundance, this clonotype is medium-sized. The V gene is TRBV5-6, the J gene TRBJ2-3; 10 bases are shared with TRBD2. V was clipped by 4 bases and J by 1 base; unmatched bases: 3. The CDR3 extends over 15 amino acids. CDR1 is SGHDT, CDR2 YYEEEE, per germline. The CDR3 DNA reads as TGTGCCAGCAGCCACGGGACTAGCGGCACAGATACGCAGTATTTT. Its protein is CASSHGTSGTDTQYF.

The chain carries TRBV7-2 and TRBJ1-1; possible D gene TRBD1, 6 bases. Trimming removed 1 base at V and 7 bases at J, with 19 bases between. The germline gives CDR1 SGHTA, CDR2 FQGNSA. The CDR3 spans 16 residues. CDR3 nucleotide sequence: TGTGCCAGCAGCTTAGGTCCTGCAGGGGACTACCTTGAAGCTTTCTTT. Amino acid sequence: CASSLGPAGDYLEAFF.

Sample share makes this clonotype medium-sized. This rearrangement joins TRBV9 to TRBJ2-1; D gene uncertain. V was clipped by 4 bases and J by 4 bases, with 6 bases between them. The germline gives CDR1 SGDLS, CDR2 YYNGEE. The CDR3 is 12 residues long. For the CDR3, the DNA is TGTGCCAGCAGCCCTCGTTACAATGAGCAGTTCTTC. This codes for CASSPRYNEQFF.

CDR3 nucleotide sequence: TGCGCCAGCAGCCAATCCGAGGGAGACGAGCAGTACTTC. Translating it yields CASSQSEGDEQYF. The chain employs TRBV4-1 and TRBJ2-7; TRBD2 might be the D (5 bases). Deletions cut 2 bases from V and 5 bases from J, with 10 bases between. Germline lookup yields CDR1 MGHRA and CDR2 YSYEKL. The CDR3 loop spans 13 amino acids.

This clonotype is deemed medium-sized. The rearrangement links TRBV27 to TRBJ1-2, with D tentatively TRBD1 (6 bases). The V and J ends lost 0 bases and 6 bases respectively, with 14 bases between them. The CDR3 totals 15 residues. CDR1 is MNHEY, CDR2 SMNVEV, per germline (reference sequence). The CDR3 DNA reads TGTGCCAGCAGTTTATCGGTGGGAGGGGGGAATGGCTACACCTTC. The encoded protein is CASSLSVGGGNGYTF.

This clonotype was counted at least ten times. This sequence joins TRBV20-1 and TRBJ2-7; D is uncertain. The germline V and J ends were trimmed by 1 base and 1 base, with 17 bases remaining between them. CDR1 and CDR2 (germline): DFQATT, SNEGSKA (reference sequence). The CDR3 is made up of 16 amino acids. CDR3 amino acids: CSARGPAPGTSYEQYF. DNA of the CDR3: TGCAGTGCTAGAGGCCCGGCCCCAGGAACTTCCTACGAGCAGTACTTC.

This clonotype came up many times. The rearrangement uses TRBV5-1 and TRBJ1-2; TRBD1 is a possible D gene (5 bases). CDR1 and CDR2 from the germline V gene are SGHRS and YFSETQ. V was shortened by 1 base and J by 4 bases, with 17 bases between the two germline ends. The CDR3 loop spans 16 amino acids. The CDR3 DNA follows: TGCGCCAGCAGCTTGACAGGATACGCCGGCCCCTATGGCTACACCTTC. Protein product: CASSLTGYAGPYGYTF.

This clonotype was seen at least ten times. The CDR3 region has the DNA TGTGCCAGCAGCCTTTCTGCCGGATACAATGAGCAGTTCTTC. Amino acids: CASSLSAGYNEQFF. This sequence joins TRBV5-8 and TRBJ2-1; D ambiguous. Germline V gene sequence: CDR1 SGHTS, CDR2 YDEGEE. V lost 4 bases and J lost 4, with 12 bases in between. The CDR3 is 14 residues long.

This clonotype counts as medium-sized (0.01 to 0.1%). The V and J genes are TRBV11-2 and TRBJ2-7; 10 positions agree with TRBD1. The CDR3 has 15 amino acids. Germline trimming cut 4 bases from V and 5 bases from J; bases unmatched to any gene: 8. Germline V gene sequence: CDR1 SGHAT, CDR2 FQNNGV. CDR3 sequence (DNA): TGTGCCAGCAGCTCGACAGGGGGCCTCGAGGACGAGCAGTACTTC. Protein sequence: CASSSTGGLEDEQYF.

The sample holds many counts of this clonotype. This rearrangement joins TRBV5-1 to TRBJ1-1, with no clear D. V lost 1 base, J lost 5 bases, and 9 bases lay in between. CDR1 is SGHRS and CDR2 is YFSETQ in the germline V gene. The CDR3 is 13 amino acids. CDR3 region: CASSLRSWTEAFF. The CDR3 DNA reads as TGCGCCAGCAGCTTGAGATCTTGGACTGAAGCTTTCTTT.

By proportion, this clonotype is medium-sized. As DNA, the CDR3 is TGCAGCGTTGAAAAGGGGGCCTCCTACAATGAGCAGTTCTTC. Translated: CSVEKGASYNEQFF. The rearrangement joins TRBV29-1 to TRBJ2-1; 7 bases match TRBD1. The CDR3 consists of 14 residues. Germline V gives CDR1 SQVTM, CDR2 ANQGSEA. After removal of 2 bases from V and 0 bases from J, the junction contained 1 base not matched to a gene.

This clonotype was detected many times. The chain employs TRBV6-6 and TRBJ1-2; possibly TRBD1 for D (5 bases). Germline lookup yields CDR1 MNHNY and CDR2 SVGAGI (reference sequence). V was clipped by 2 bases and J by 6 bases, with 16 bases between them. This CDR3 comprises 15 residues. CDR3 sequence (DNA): TGTGCCAGCAGTTACGCGACCGGGGTAGGGGATGGCTACACCTTC. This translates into CASSYATGVGDGYTF.

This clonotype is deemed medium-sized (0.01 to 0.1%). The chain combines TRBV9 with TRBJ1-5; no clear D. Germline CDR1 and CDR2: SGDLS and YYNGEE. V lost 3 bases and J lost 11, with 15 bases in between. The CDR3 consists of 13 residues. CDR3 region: CASSAFPYRSQHF. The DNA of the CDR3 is TGTGCCAGCAGCGCCTTTCCGTACCGATCCCAGCATTTT. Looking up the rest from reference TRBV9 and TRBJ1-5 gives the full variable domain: DSGVTQTPKHLITATGQRVTLRCSPRSGDLSVYWYQQSLDQGLQFLIQYYNGEERAKGNILERFSAQQFPDLHSELNLSSLELGDSALYFCASSAFPYRSQHFGDGTRLSIL.

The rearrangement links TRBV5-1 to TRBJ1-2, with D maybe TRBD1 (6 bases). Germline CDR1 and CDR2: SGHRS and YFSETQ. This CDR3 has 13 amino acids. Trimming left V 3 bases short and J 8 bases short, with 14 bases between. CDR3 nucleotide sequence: TGCGCCAGCAGCTCTAGAGGGGGTGGAGGCTACACCTTC. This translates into CASSSRGGGGYTF.